This T cell receptor beta chain was identified in a study of shared clonotypes between healthy human individuals. The overall study: A couple of women and a few men aged 18 to 49 made up the donors. CD4 naive cells filled three plates per donor, CD4 memory three, CD8 naive two and CD8 memory one.

CD45RO-negative, CCR7-selected cells formed the naive CD8 fraction, which excluded terminally differentiated effector memory CD45RA+ cells. Adults of Caucasian background living in Nashville, Tennessee made up all donors. A note on this clone: The identical CDR3 is also encoded by other nucleotide sequences in the sample.

TCRdb's table, derived via immunoSEQ multiplex PCR, lists solely in-frame clones and lacks some. This sample carries about 2,100,000 clones, more than 85% of them seen once, and the ten largest clones take under 2%. Germline CDR1 and CDR2: SGHVS and FNYEAQ. The length of the CDR3 is 13 residues. The junction had 7 bases not matched to a gene; V was cut back by 5 bases and J by 7 bases. The clonotype originates from a young man in good health. Some clones in this sample may be carry-over from other donors' samples. This chain connects TRBV7-6 to TRBJ2-7, with 8 bases matching TRBD1. Sequencing was performed on naive CD8+ T cells from PBMCs. The CDR3 spells CASSQDRVGEQYF. The CDR3 nucleotides read TGTGCCAGCAGCCAGGACAGGGTTGGAGAGCAGTACTTC.